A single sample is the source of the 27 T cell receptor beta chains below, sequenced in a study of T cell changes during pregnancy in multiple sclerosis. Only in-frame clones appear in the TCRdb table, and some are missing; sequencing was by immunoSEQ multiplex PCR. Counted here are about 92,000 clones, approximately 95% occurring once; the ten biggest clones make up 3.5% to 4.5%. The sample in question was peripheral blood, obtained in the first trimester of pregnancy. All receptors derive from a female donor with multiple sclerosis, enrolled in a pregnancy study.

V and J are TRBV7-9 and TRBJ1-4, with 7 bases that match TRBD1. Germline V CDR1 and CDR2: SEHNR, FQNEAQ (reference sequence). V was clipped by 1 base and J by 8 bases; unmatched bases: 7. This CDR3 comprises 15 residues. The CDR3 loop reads CASSLDGQGGEKLFF. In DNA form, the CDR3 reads TGTGCCAGCAGCTTAGATGGGCAGGGGGGCGAAAAACTGTTTTTT.

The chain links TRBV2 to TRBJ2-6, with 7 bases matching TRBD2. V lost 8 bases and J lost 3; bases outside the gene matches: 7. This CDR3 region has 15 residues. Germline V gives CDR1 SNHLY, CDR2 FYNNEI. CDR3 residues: CASRREAVGANVLTF. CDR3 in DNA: TGTGCCAGCCGTCGGGAGGCCGTTGGGGCCAACGTCCTGACTTTC.

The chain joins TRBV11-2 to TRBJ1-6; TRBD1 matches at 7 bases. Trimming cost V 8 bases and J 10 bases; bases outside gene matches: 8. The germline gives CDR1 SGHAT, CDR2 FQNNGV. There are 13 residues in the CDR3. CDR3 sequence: CASRGQVLSPLHF. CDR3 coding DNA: TGTGCCAGCCGCGGACAGGTTTTATCACCCCTCCACTTT.

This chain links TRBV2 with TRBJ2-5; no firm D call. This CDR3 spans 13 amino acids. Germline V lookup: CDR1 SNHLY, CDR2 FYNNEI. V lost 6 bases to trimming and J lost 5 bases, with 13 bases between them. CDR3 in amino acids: CASRALTGETQYF. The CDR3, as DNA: TGTGCCAGCAGGGCCCTAACCGGGGAGACCCAGTACTTC.

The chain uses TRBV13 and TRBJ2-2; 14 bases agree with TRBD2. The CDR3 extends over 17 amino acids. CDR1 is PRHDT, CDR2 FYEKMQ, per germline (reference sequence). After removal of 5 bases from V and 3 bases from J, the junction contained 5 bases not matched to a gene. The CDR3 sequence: CASSPGTSGGYTGELFF. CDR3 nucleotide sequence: TGTGCCAGCAGCCCCGGGACTAGCGGGGGATACACCGGGGAGCTGTTTTTT.

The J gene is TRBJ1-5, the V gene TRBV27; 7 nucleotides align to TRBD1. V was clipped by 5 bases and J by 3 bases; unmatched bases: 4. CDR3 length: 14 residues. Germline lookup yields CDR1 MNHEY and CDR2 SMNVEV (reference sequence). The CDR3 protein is CASSTQGINQPQHF. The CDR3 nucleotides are TGTGCCAGCAGTACACAGGGGATCAATCAGCCCCAGCATTTT.

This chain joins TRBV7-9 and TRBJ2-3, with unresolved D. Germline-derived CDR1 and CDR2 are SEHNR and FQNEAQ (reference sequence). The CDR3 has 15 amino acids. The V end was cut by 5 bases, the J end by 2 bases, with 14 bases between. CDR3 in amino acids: CASSSALDHTDTQYF. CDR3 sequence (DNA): TGTGCCAGCAGCAGCGCCCTAGACCACACAGATACGCAGTATTTT.

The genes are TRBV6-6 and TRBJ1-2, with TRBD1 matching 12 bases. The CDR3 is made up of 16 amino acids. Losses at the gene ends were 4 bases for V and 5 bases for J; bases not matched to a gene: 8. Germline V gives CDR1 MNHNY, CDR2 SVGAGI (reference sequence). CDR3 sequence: CASSFPGQGARYGYTF. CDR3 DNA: TGTGCCAGCAGTTTTCCGGGACAGGGGGCGCGGTATGGCTACACCTTC.

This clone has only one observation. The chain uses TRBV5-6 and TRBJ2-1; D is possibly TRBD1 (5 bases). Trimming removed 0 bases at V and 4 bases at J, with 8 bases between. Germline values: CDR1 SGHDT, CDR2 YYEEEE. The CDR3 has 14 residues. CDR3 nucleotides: TGTGCCAGCAGCTTGGTCGCAGGGTACAATGAGCAGTTCTTC. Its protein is CASSLVAGYNEQFF.

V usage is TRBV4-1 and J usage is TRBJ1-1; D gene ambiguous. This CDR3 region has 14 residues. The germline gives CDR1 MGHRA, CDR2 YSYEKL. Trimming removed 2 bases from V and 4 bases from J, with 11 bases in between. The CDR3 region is CASSQSKVATEAFF. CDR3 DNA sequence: TGCGCCAGCAGCCAATCGAAGGTAGCCACTGAAGCTTTCTTT.

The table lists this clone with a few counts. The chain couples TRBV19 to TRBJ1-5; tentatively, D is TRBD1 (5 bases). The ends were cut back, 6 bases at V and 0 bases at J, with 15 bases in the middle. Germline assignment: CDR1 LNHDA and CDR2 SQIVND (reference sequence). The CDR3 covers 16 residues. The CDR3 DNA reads TGTGCCAGTAGGTCCTACCCGGGGGATAGCAATCAGCCCCAGCATTTT. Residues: CASRSYPGDSNQPQHF.

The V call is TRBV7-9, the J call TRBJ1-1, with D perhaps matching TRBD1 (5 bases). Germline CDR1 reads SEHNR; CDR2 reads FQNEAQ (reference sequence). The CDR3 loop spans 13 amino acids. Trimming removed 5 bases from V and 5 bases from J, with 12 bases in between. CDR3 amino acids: CASSEPGGTEAFF. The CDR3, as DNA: TGTGCCAGCAGCGAACCCGGGGGAACTGAAGCTTTCTTT.

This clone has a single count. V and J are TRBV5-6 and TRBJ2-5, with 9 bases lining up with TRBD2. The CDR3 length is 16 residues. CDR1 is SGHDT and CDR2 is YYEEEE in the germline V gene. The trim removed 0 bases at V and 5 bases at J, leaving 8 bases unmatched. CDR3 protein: CASSLALRGGLETQYF. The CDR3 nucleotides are TGTGCCAGCAGCTTGGCCCTGCGGGGGGGCCTTGAGACCCAGTACTTC.

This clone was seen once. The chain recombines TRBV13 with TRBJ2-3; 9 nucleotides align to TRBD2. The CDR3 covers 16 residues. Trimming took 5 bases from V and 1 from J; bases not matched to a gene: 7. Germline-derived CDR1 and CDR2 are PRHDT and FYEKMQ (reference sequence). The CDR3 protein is CASSPGASGGTDTQYF. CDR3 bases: TGTGCCAGCAGCCCAGGGGCTAGCGGGGGCACAGATACGCAGTATTTT.

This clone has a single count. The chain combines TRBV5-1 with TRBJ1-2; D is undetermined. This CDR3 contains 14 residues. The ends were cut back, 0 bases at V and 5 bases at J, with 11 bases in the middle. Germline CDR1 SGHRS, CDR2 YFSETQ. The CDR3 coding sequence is TGCGCCAGCAGCTTGGGCCGGGGAGAGTATGGCTACACCTTC. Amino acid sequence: CASSLGRGEYGYTF.

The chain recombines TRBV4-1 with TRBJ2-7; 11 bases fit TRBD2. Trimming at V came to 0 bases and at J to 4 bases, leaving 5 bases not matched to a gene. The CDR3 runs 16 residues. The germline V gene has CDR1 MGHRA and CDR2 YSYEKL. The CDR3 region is CASSQELTSGAYEQYF. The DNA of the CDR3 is TGCGCCAGCAGCCAAGAATTGACTAGCGGGGCGTACGAGCAGTACTTC.

CDR3 DNA: TGTGCCAGCAGTGAAGCTAGGACAGCCGCCTGGGAGACCCAGTACTTC. Its protein is CASSEARTAAWETQYF. The V call is TRBV2, the J call TRBJ2-5, with D perhaps TRBD1 (6 bases). Trimming pared 0 bases from V and 5 bases from J, leaving 16 bases between. The germline V gene has CDR1 SNHLY and CDR2 FYNNEI. This CDR3 spans 16 amino acids.

The CDR3 is CASRRNTEAFF. In DNA form, the CDR3 reads TGTGCCAGTAGGAGGAACACTGAAGCTTTCTTT. The chain joins TRBV19 to TRBJ1-1; D remains ambiguous. V was clipped by 6 bases and J by 1 base, with 3 bases between them. There are 11 residues in the CDR3. CDR1 is LNHDA and CDR2 is SQIVND in the germline V gene (reference sequence). The variable domain in full, with the rest retrieved from reference TRBV19 and TRBJ1-1, is DGGITQSPKYLFRKEGQNVTLSCEQNLNHDAMYWYRQDPGQGLRLIYYSQIVNDFQKGDIAEGYSVSREKKESFPLTVTSAQKNPTAFYLCASRRNTEAFFGQGTRLTVV.

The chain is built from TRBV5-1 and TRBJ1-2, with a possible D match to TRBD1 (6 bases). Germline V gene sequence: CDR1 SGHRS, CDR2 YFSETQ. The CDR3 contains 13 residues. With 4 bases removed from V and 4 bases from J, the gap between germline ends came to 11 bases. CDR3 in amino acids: CASSQDSRYGYTF. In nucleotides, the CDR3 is TGCGCCAGCAGCCAGGACAGCCGCTATGGCTACACCTTC.

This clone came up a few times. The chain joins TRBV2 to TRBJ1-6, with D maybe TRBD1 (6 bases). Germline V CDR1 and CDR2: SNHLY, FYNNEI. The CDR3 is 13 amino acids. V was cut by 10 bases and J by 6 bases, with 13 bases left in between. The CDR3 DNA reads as TGTGCCACCTTAGGACAGTTTAATTCACCCCTCCACTTT. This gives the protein CATLGQFNSPLHF.

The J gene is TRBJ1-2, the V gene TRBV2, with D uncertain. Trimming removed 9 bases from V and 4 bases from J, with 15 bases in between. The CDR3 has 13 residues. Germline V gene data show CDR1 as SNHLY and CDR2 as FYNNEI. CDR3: CASVWRSSYGYTF. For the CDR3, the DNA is TGTGCCAGTGTTTGGAGGTCCTCCTATGGCTACACCTTC.

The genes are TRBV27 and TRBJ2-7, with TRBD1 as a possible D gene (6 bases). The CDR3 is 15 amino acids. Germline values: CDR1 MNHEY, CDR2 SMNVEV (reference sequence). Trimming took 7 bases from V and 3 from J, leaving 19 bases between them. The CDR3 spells CASTATGQLSYEQYF. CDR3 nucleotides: TGTGCCAGCACGGCGACAGGACAGTTAAGCTACGAGCAGTACTTC.

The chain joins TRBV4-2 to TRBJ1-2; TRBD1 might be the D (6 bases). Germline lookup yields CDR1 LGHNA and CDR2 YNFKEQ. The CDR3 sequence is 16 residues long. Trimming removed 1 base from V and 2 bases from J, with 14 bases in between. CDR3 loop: CASSQAKGEGNYGYTF. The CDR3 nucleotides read TGTGCCAGCAGCCAAGCTAAGGGGGAGGGAAACTATGGCTACACCTTC.

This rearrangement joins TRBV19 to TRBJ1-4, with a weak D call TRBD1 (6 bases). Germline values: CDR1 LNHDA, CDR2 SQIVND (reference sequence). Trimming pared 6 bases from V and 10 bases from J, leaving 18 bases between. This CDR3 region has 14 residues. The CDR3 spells CASRDQGTHGKLFF. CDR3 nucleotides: TGTGCCAGTAGAGACCAGGGGACCCACGGAAAACTGTTTTTT.

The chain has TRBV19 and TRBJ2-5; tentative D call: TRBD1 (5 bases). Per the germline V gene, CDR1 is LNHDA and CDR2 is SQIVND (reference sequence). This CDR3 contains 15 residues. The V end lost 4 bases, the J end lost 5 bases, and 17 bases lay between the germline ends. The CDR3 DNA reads TGTGCCAGTAGTAGTAATTTCTCTCCAGGGGAGACCCAGTACTTC. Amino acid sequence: CASSSNFSPGETQYF. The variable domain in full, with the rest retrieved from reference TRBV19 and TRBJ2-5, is DGGITQSPKYLFRKEGQNVTLSCEQNLNHDAMYWYRQDPGQGLRLIYYSQIVNDFQKGDIAEGYSVSREKKESFPLTVTSAQKNPTAFYLCASSSNFSPGETQYFGPGTRLLVL.

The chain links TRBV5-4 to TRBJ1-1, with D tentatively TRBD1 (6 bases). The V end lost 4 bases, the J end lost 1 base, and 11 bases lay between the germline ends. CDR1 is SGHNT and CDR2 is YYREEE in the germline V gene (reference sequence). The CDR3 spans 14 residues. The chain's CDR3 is CASSRTAANTEAFF. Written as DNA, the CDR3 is TGTGCCAGCAGCCGGACAGCGGCGAACACTGAAGCTTTCTTT.

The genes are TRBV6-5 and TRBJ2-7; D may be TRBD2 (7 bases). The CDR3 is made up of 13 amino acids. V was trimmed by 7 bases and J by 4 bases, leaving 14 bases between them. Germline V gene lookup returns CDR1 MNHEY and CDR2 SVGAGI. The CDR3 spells CASMVEGGYEQYF. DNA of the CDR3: TGTGCCAGCATGGTAGAGGGGGGGTACGAGCAGTACTTC.